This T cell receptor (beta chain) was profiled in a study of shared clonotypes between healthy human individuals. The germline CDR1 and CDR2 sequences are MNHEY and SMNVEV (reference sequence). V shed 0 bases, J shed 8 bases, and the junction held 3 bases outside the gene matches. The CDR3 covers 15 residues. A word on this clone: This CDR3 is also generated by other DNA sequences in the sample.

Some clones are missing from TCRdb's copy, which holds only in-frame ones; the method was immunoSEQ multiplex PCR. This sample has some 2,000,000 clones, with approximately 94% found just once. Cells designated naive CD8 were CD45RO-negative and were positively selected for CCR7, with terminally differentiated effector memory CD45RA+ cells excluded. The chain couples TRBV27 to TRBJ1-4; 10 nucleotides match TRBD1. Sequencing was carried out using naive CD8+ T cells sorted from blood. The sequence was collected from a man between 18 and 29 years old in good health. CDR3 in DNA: TGTGCCAGCAGTTTATCGGGGACAGGGGACGAAAAACTGTTTTTT. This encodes CASSLSGTGDEKLFF.